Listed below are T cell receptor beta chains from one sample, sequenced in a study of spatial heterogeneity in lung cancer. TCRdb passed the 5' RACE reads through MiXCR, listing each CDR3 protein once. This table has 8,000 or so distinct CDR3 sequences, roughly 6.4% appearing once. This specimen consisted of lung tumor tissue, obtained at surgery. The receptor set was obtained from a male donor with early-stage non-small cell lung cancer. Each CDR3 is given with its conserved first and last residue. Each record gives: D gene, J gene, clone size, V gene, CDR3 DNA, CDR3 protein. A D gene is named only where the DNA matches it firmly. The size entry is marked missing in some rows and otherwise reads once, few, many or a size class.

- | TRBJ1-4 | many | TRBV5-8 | TGTGCCAGCAGCTTTACGGCAGCAACTAATGAAAAACTGTTTTTT | CASSFTAATNEKLFF
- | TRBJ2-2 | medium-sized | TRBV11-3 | TGTGCCAGCAGCCCTGGGGGTACCCACGCGAACACCGGGGAGCTGTTTTTT | CASSPGGTHANTGELFF
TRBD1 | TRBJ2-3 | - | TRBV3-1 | TGTGCCAGCAGCTACCTTACAGGGGAGTGGACAGATACGCAGTATTTT | CASSYLTGEWTDTQYF
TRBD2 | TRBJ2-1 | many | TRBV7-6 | TGTGCCAGCAGCCGGAATAGCGGGAGGGGTACCTACAATGAGCAGTTCTTC | CASSRNSGRGTYNEQFF
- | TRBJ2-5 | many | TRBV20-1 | TGCAGTGCTAGAGACGGGCTAAAACAAGAGACCCAGTACTTC | CSARDGLKQETQYF
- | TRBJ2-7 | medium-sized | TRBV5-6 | TGTGCCAGCAGCCGGGACACCTCCTACGAGCAGTACTTC | CASSRDTSYEQYF
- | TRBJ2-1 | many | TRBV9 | TGTGCCAGCAGCGTAGGAAGCTTGGAAGGGGCCCACAATGAGCAGTTCTTC | CASSVGSLEGAHNEQFF
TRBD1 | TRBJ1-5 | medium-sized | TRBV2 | TGTGCCAGCAGTGGGACAGGGCCCTTAAAATCTGCCCAGCATTTT | CASSGTGPLKSAQHF
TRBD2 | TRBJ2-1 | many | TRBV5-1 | TGCGCCAGCAGCCTATCTAGCGGGGGGACCTACAATGAGCAGTTCTTC | CASSLSSGGTYNEQFF
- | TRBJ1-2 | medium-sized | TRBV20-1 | TGCAGTGCTACTGCCGGGGGCAGTGGCTATGGCTACACCTTC | CSATAGGSGYGYTF
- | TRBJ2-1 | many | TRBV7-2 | TGTGCCAGCAGCCAGGGACTCGAGGAGTGGTCTGAGCAGTTCTTC | CASSQGLEEWSEQFF
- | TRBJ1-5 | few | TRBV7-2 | TGTGCCAGCAGCCCGTGGGGGACCATTGAGCCCCAGCATTTT | CASSPWGTIEPQHF